This entry lists 29 T cell receptor beta chains sequenced from one sample in a study of blood T cell repertoires in COVID-19. TCRdb's copy holds only in-frame clones and misses some; the assay was immunoSEQ multiplex PCR. This sample has 250,000 to 300,000 clones, with 86% found just once. What was sequenced was PBMCs or T cells enriched from blood (not recorded which). Receptor source: a man aged 18 to 30 who had recovered from COVID-19.

Comments on this clone: Distinct nucleotide sequences in the sample also encode this CDR3. The gene calls are TRBV10-2 and TRBJ1-4; 8 nucleotides agree with TRBD1. Losses at the gene ends were 6 bases for V and 8 bases for J; bases not matched to a gene: 5. CDR1 is WSHSY, CDR2 SAAADI, per germline. The CDR3 has 13 amino acids. The CDR3 is CASRDRVGEKLFF. For the CDR3, the DNA is TGCGCCAGCAGGGACAGGGTTGGAGAAAAACTGTTTTTT.

V and J are TRBV11-2 and TRBJ2-3; D is unclear. The germline gives CDR1 SGHAT, CDR2 FQNNGV. The CDR3 covers 13 residues. Trimming left V 1 base short and J 6 bases short, with 8 bases between. CDR3 amino acids: CASSLGGVDTQYF. CDR3 DNA: TGTGCCAGCAGCTTAGGAGGCGTGGATACGCAGTATTTT.

The rearrangement links TRBV30 to TRBJ2-1; TRBD2 matches 12 bases. V lost 0 bases to trimming and J lost 14 bases; unmatched junction nucleotides: 5. This CDR3 is built from 13 residues. Per germline, CDR1 GTSNPN and CDR2 SVGIG (reference sequence). The CDR3 is CAWSVRLAGGEFF. The CDR3 DNA is TGTGCCTGGAGTGTACGCCTAGCGGGGGGGGAGTTCTTC.

V and J are TRBV5-1 and TRBJ2-7; 8 bases agree with TRBD2. With V trimmed by 4 bases and J by 3 bases, 6 bases remained unmatched. The germline V gene has CDR1 SGHRS and CDR2 YFSETQ. This CDR3 is 14 amino acids long. CDR3 sequence reads: CASSPGGSRYEQYF. CDR3 nucleotide sequence: TGCGCCAGCAGCCCGGGGGGGTCACGCTACGAGCAGTACTTC.

The chain joins TRBV27 to TRBJ2-2; 14 bases match TRBD2. V dropped 5 bases and J dropped 3; count of bases not matched to a gene: 2. CDR1 is MNHEY, CDR2 SMNVEV, per germline (reference sequence). CDR3 length: 16 residues. In DNA form, the CDR3 reads TGTGCCAGCAGTAGACTAGCGGGGGGGGACACCGGGGAGCTGTTTTTT. Translating gives CASSRLAGGDTGELFF.

The chain uses TRBV5-1 and TRBJ1-4, with 7 bases that match TRBD1. CDR3 size: 12 residues. Germline V gene data show CDR1 as SGHRS and CDR2 as YFSETQ. The J segment lost 11 bases and the V segment lost 0 bases, leaving 1 base of the junction unmatched. CDR3 bases: TGCGCCAGCAGCTTGGAGACAGGGAAACTGTTTTTT. It specifies CASSLETGKLFF.

The V gene is TRBV5-1, the J gene TRBJ2-2; D is perhaps TRBD1 (6 bases). The CDR3 spans 12 residues. The germline V and J ends were trimmed by 3 bases and 6 bases, with 6 bases remaining between them. Germline CDR1 is SGHRS and CDR2 is YFSETQ. The CDR3 region is CASSYRAGELFF. The CDR3 coding sequence is TGCGCCAGCAGCTACAGGGCCGGGGAGCTGTTTTTT.

This rearrangement joins TRBV28 to TRBJ2-5, with TRBD2 as a possible D gene (5 bases). The CDR3 consists of 13 residues. CDR1 is MDHEN, CDR2 SYDVKM, per germline. The ends were cut back, 3 bases at V and 3 bases at J, with 8 bases in the middle. CDR3 DNA: TGTGCCAGCAGTTTTCTCGGGGAAGAGACCCAGTACTTC. Its translation: CASSFLGEETQYF.

This clone was seen a few times. The chain is built from TRBV19 and TRBJ2-1; 7 bases are shared with TRBD2. The CDR3 runs 13 residues. Germline V CDR1 and CDR2: LNHDA, SQIVND (reference sequence). The trim removed 10 bases at V and 9 bases at J, leaving 12 bases unmatched. The CDR3, as DNA: TGTGCCACCTCCTTAGGGAGCGGGATTGAGCAGTTCTTC. Residues: CATSLGSGIEQFF.

CDR3 amino acids: CATSGNSGANEQFF. CDR3 DNA sequence: TGTGCCACCAGTGGTAATAGCGGGGCCAATGAGCAGTTCTTC. The chain joins TRBV24-1 to TRBJ2-1; TRBD2 agrees at 8 bases. Germline V gives CDR1 KGHDR, CDR2 SFDVKD. V dropped 5 bases and J dropped 6; count of bases not matched to a gene: 5. The CDR3 has 14 residues.

V gene TRBV7-2 combines with J gene TRBJ1-1; no clear D gene. The CDR3 is 14 residues long. Per germline, CDR1 SGHTA and CDR2 FQGNSA. The V end was cut by 3 bases, the J end by 0 bases, with 8 bases between. The CDR3 nucleotides read TGTGCCAGCAGCTTTGGGCTGATGAACACTGAAGCTTTCTTT. Protein: CASSFGLMNTEAFF. Based on the CDR3 plus reference TRBV7-2 and TRBJ1-1, the full variable domain is GAGVSQSPSNKVTEKGKDVELRCDPISGHTALYWYRQSLGQGLEFLIYFQGNSAPDKSGLPSDRFSAERTGGSVSTLTIQRTQQEDSAVYLCASSFGLMNTEAFFGQGTRLTVV.

The J gene is TRBJ2-1, the V gene TRBV6-5; D might be TRBD1 (6 bases). This CDR3 spans 14 amino acids. The germline V gene encodes CDR1 MNHEY and CDR2 SVGAGI. V dropped 5 bases and J dropped 2 bases, with 10 bases sitting between them. In DNA, the CDR3 is TGTGCCAGCAGTCCCTGGGACACCTACAATGAGCAGTTCTTC. Translated: CASSPWDTYNEQFF.

The chain couples TRBV24-1 to TRBJ2-7, with D possibly being TRBD2 (7 bases). Trimming removed 0 bases from V and 0 bases from J, with 29 bases in between. There are 22 residues in the CDR3. Per the germline V gene, CDR1 is KGHDR and CDR2 is SFDVKD. The CDR3 loop is CATSDLSGGVKTQGGSSYEQYF. CDR3 nucleotide sequence: TGTGCCACCAGTGATTTGTCGGGGGGCGTGAAGACACAGGGAGGAAGCTCCTACGAGCAGTACTTC.

About this clone: Other DNA sequences in this sample translate to the same CDR3. The V call is TRBV18, the J call TRBJ1-1, with TRBD1 matching over 7 bases. Per germline, CDR1 KGHSH and CDR2 LQKENI. The V segment lost 6 bases and the J segment 4 bases; nucleotides outside the gene matches: 5. The length of the CDR3 is 13 residues. CDR3 region: CASSPSGGTEAFF. The CDR3 DNA reads TGTGCCAGCTCGCCCTCAGGGGGCACTGAAGCTTTCTTT.

J is TRBJ2-7 and V is TRBV20-1; possible D gene TRBD2, 6 bases. Trimming took off 5 bases at V and 4 bases at J, with 6 bases between the two ends. The germline V gene has CDR1 DFQATT and CDR2 SNEGSKA (reference sequence). The CDR3 loop spans 10 amino acids. The CDR3 protein is CSAGTYEQYF. DNA of the CDR3: TGCAGTGCTGGGACTTACGAGCAGTACTTC.

This clone was seen once. This sequence joins TRBV7-2 and TRBJ2-7; a possible D gene is TRBD2 (6 bases). Trimming took 5 bases from V and 2 from J, leaving 10 bases between them. Germline V gene sequence: CDR1 SGHTA, CDR2 FQGNSA. The CDR3 covers 13 residues. For the CDR3, the DNA is TGTGCCAGCAGCCTGGGGACTCCCTACGAGCAGTACTTC. Protein product: CASSLGTPYEQYF. Complete variable domain (other parts from reference TRBV7-2 and TRBJ2-7): GAGVSQSPSNKVTEKGKDVELRCDPISGHTALYWYRQSLGQGLEFLIYFQGNSAPDKSGLPSDRFSAERTGGSVSTLTIQRTQQEDSAVYLCASSLGTPYEQYFGPGTRLTVT.

This sequence joins TRBV19 and TRBJ2-2; 12 positions agree with TRBD2. Trimming took 7 bases from V and 7 from J; bases not matched to a gene: 7. The CDR3 is 15 residues long. CDR1 LNHDA and CDR2 SQIVND come from the germline V gene (reference sequence). In DNA, the CDR3 is TGTGCCAGTAAACTAGCGGGAGGAGGTAACGGGGAGCTGTTTTTT. Translating gives CASKLAGGGNGELFF.

The V gene is TRBV5-5, the J gene TRBJ2-1, with TRBD1 matching over 8 bases. With 0 bases clipped from V and 2 bases from J, the junction kept 1 base outside the gene matches. Germline V gene lookup returns CDR1 SGHKS and CDR2 YYEKEE (reference sequence). The CDR3 length is 15 residues. The CDR3, as DNA: TGTGCCAGCAGCTTGGTACAGGGGGCCTACAATGAGCAGTTCTTC. Protein sequence: CASSLVQGAYNEQFF.

The J gene is TRBJ1-6, the V gene TRBV6-5; 7 bases are shared with TRBD1. Germline V gives CDR1 MNHEY, CDR2 SVGAGI. The CDR3 spans 14 residues. The CDR3 DNA reads TGTGCAGGGGGCGTCCCTGAAGGGCATTCACCCCTCCACTTT. It yields the protein CAGGVPEGHSPLHF.

The chain uses TRBV10-3 and TRBJ1-2, with a weak D call TRBD1 (5 bases). CDR1 and CDR2 (germline): ENHRY, SYGVKD. This CDR3 is 14 amino acids long. Trimming took 0 bases from V and 3 from J, leaving 8 bases between them. CDR3 loop: CAISESGHDYGYTF. The CDR3 coding sequence is TGTGCCATCAGTGAGTCTGGACATGACTATGGCTACACCTTC.

This clone appeared a single time. J is TRBJ1-5 and V is TRBV28, with 10 bases fitting TRBD1. The CDR3 extends over 15 amino acids. Germline V lookup: CDR1 MDHEN, CDR2 SYDVKM. V shed 5 bases and J 5 bases; nucleotides not matched to a gene: 6. In nucleotides, the CDR3 is TGTGCCAGCAGTACCCCCGGGACAGGGGATCAGCCCCAGCATTTT. Translating gives CASSTPGTGDQPQHF. The whole variable domain, filled in from reference TRBV28 and TRBJ1-5, reads DVKVTQSSRYLVKRTGEKVFLECVQDMDHENMFWYRQDPGLGLRLIYFSYDVKMKEKGDIPEGYSVSREKKERFSLILESASTNQTSMYLCASSTPGTGDQPQHFGDGTRLSIL.

This chain joins TRBV6-1 and TRBJ2-3, with 7 bases fitting TRBD1. There are 18 residues in the CDR3. CDR1 and CDR2 from the germline V gene are MNHNS and SASEGT. The V and J ends lost 0 bases and 4 bases, in that order; junction bases with no gene match: 13. The CDR3 DNA sequence: TGTGCCAGCAGTGAAGCGCAAAGGGTTGAAGGGGGCGCAGATACGCAGTATTTT. Its translation is CASSEAQRVEGGADTQYF.

DNA of the CDR3: TGTGCCAGCAGCCAAGGGCCGGGACTAGACACCGGGGAGCTGTTTTTT. It translates to CASSQGPGLDTGELFF. The chain carries TRBV3-1 (or the pseudogene TRBV3-2) and TRBJ2-2, with 8 bases matching TRBD2. This CDR3 spans 16 amino acids. Germline CDR1 and CDR2: LGHDT and YNNKEL (reference sequence). V shed 1 base, J shed 3 bases, and the junction held 4 bases outside the gene matches.

The chain links TRBV2 to TRBJ2-1; 8 nucleotides match TRBD2. CDR3 length: 16 amino acids. Trimming cost V 6 bases and J 7 bases; bases outside gene matches: 14. Germline CDR1 is SNHLY and CDR2 is FYNNEI. CDR3 sequence (DNA): TGTGCCAGCAGGCGTTGGGTACTAGCGGACCAAAATGAGCAGTTCTTC. This translates into CASRRWVLADQNEQFF.

The gene calls are TRBV3-1 (or the pseudogene TRBV3-2) and TRBJ2-1; D is uncertain. The V end was cut by 5 bases, the J end by 0 bases, with 8 bases between. CDR1 LGHDT and CDR2 YNNKEL come from the germline V gene (reference sequence). This CDR3 is 14 amino acids long. DNA for the CDR3: TGTGCCAGCAGCTCCCAGTTCTCCTACAATGAGCAGTTCTTC. This sequence encodes CASSSQFSYNEQFF.

The genes are TRBV2 and TRBJ1-2, with D possibly being TRBD1 (6 bases). The CDR3 is made up of 16 amino acids. Germline-derived CDR1 and CDR2 are SNHLY and FYNNEI. The V end lost 10 bases, the J end lost 0 bases, and 21 bases lay between the germline ends. The CDR3 DNA sequence: TGTGCCACCAACAGGGAACGTTCCGACACTAACTATGGCTACACCTTC. Translation: CATNRERSDTNYGYTF. The whole variable domain, remainder taken from reference TRBV2 and TRBJ1-2, is EPEVTQTPSHQVTQMGQEVILRCVPISNHLYFYWYRQILGQKVEFLVSFYNNEISEKSEIFDDQFSVERPDGSNFTLKIRSTKLEDSAMYFCATNRERSDTNYGYTFGSGTRLTVV.

The chain has TRBV13 and TRBJ1-1; unclear D gene. With 2 bases removed from V and 5 bases from J, the gap between germline ends came to 18 bases. This CDR3 is 16 amino acids long. The germline V gene encodes CDR1 PRHDT and CDR2 FYEKMQ (reference sequence). The CDR3 bases are TGTGCCAGCAGCTTATCAGTGAATTGGGCTTCGACTGAAGCTTTCTTT. Amino acids: CASSLSVNWASTEAFF. The full variable domain, rest sourced from reference TRBV13 and TRBJ1-1, is AAGVIQSPRHLIKEKRETATLKCYPIPRHDTVYWYQQGPGQDPQFLISFYEKMQSDKGSIPDRFSAQQFSDYHSELNMSSLELGDSALYFCASSLSVNWASTEAFFGQGTRLTVV.

The rearrangement uses TRBV28 and TRBJ2-5, with D possibly matching TRBD2 (6 bases). The length of the CDR3 is 15 residues. CDR1 and CDR2 from the germline V gene are MDHEN and SYDVKM. The V and J ends lost 6 bases and 2 bases respectively, with 16 bases between them. The chain's CDR3 is CASSLHGTLQETQYF. In nucleotides, the CDR3 is TGTGCCAGCAGCTTACACGGGACTCTTCAAGAGACCCAGTACTTC.

The chain couples TRBV5-1 to TRBJ1-1; the D is unclear. Looked up from germline, CDR1 is SGHRS and CDR2 is YFSETQ. V lost 0 bases and J lost 1, with 10 bases in between. The CDR3 is 15 amino acids. CDR3 coding DNA: TGCGCCAGCAGCTTGGGGGGAGGGCGGAACACTGAAGCTTTCTTT. It is translated as CASSLGGGRNTEAFF.